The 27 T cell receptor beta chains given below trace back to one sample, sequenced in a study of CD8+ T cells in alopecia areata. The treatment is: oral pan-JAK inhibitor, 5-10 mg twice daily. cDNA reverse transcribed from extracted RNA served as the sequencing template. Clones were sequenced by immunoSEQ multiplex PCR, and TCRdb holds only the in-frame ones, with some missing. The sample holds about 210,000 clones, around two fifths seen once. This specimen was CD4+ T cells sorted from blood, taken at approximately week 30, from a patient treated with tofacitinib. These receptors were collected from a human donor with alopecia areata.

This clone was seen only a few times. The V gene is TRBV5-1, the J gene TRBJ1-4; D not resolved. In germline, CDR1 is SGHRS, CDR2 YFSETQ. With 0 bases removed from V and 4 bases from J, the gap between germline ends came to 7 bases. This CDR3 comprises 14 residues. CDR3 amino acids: CASSLGRLNEKLFF. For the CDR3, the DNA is TGCGCCAGCAGCTTGGGACGGCTTAATGAAAAACTGTTTTTT.

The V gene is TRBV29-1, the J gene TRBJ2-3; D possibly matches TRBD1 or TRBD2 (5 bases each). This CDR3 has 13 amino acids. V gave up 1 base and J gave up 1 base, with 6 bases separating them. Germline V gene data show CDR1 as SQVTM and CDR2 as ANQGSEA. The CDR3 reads CSVEVGGTDTQYF. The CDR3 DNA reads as TGCAGCGTTGAAGTGGGGGGCACAGATACGCAGTATTTT.

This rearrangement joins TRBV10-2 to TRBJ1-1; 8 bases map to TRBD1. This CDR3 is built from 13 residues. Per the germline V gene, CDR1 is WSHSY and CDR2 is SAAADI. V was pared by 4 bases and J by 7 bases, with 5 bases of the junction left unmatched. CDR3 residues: CASSGTGSGEAFF. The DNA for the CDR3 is TGCGCCAGCAGTGGGACAGGGTCTGGTGAAGCTTTCTTT.

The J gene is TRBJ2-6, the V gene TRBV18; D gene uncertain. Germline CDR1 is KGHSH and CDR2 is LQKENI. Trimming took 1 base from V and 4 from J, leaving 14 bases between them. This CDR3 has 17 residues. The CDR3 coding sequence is TGTGCCAGCTCACCACGGGCCGGCCAGGCGGGGGCCAACGTCCTGACTTTC. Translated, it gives CASSPRAGQAGANVLTF. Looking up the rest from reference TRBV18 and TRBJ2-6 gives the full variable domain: NAGVMQNPRHLVRRRGQEARLRCSPMKGHSHVYWYRQLPEEGLKFMVYLQKENIIDESGMPKERFSAEFPKEGPSILRIQQVVRGDSAAYFCASSPRAGQAGANVLTFGAGSRLTVL.

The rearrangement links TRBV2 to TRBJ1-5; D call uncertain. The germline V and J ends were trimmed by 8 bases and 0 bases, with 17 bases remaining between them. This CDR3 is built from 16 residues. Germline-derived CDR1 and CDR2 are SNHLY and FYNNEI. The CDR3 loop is CASQSTDPYSNQPQHF. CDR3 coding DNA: TGTGCCAGCCAATCCACAGACCCATATAGCAATCAGCCCCAGCATTTT.

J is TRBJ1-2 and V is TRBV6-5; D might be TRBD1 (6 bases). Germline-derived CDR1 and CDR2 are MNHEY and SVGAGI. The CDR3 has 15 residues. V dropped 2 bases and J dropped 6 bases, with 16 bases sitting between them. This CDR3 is CASSYEARGPDGYTF. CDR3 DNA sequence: TGTGCCAGCAGTTACGAGGCGCGGGGGCCGGATGGCTACACCTTC.

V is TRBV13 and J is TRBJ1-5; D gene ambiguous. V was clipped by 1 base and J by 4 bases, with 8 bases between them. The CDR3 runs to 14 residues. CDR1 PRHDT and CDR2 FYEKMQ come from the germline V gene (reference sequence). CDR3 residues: CASSLERTNQPQHF. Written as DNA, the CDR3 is TGTGCCAGCAGCTTAGAAAGAACTAATCAGCCCCAGCATTTT. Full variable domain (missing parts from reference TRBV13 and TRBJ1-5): AAGVIQSPRHLIKEKRETATLKCYPIPRHDTVYWYQQGPGQDPQFLISFYEKMQSDKGSIPDRFSAQQFSDYHSELNMSSLELGDSALYFCASSLERTNQPQHFGDGTRLSIL.

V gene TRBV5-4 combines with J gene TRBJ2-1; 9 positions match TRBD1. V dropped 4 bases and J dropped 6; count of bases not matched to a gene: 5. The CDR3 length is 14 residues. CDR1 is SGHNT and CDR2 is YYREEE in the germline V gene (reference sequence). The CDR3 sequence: CASSPGTGSNEQFF. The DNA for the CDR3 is TGTGCCAGCAGCCCTGGGACAGGGTCCAATGAGCAGTTCTTC.

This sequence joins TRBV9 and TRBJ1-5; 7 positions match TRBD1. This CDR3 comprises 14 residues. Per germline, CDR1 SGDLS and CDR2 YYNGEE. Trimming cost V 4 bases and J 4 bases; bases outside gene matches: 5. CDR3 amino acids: CASSRSTGNQPQHF. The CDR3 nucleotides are TGTGCCAGCAGCCGATCGACAGGGAATCAGCCCCAGCATTTT.

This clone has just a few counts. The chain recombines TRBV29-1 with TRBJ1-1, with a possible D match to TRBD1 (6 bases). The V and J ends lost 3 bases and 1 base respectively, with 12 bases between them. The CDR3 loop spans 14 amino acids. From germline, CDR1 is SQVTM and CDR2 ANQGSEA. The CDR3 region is CSVERQVTNTEAFF. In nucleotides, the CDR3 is TGCAGCGTTGAGAGACAGGTGACGAACACTGAAGCTTTCTTT.

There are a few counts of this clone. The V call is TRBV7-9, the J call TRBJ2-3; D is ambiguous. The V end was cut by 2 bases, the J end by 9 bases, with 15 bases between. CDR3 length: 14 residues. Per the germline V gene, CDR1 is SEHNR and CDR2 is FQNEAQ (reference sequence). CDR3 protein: CASSLPAKSRTQYF. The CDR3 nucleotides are TGTGCCAGCAGCTTACCAGCGAAGTCCAGAACGCAGTATTTT.

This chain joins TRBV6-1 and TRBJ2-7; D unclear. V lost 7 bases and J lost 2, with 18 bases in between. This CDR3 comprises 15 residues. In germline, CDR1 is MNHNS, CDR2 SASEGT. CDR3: CASTTLRRRPYEQYF. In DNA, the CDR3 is TGTGCCAGCACCACTCTCCGAAGGAGACCCTACGAGCAGTACTTC.

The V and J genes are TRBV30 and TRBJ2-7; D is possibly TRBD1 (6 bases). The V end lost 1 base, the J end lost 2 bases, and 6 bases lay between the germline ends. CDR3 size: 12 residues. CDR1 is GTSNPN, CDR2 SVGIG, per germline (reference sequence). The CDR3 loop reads CAWSDRAYEQYF. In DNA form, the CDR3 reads TGTGCCTGGAGTGACAGGGCCTACGAGCAGTACTTC.

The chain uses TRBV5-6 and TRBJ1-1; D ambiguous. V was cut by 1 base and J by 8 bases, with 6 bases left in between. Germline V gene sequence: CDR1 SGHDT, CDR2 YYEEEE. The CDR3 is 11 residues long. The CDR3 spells CASSLFGEAFF. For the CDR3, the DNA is TGTGCCAGCAGCTTGTTCGGAGAAGCTTTCTTT.

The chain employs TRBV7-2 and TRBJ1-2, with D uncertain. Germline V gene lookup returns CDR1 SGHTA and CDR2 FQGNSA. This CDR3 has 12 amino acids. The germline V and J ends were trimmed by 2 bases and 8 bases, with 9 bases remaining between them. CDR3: CASSLPPGGYTF. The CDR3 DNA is TGTGCCAGCAGCTTACCCCCCGGGGGCTACACCTTC.

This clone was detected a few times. For the CDR3, the DNA is TGTGCCAGCAGTTACCTTAGGACAGCTAACTATGGCTACACCTTC. It translates to CASSYLRTANYGYTF. This rearrangement joins TRBV6-5 to TRBJ1-2, with D possibly TRBD1 on 6 matching bases. The length of the CDR3 is 15 residues. Between the trimmed V and J ends, which lost 2 bases and 0 bases, there was a span of 10 bases. Germline CDR1 is MNHEY and CDR2 is SVGAGI.

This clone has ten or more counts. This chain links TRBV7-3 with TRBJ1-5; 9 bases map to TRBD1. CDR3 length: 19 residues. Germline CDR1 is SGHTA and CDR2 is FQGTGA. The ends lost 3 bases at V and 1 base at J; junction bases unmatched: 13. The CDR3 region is CASSFLRDRASSSNQPQHF. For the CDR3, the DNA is TGTGCCAGCAGCTTTCTCCGGGACAGGGCCTCGTCCAGCAATCAGCCCCAGCATTTT. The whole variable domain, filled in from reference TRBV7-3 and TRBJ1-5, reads GAGVSQTPSNKVTEKGKYVELRCDPISGHTALYWYRQSLGQGPEFLIYFQGTGAADDSGLPNDRFFAVRPEGSVSTLKIQRTERGDSAVYLCASSFLRDRASSSNQPQHFGDGTRLSIL.

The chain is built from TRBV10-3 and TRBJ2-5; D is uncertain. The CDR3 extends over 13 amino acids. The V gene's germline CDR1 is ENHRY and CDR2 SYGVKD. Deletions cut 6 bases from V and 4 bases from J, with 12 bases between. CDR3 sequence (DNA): TGTGCCATCAGGAAAGACACGACAGAGACCCAGTACTTC. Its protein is CAIRKDTTETQYF.

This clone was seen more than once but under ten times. CDR3 in DNA: TGTGCCATCAGCCCCGGGACAGGGTCTGCAGATACGCAGTATTTT. It specifies CAISPGTGSADTQYF. This chain connects TRBV10-3 to TRBJ2-3, with TRBD1 identical over 9 bases. The CDR3 sequence is 15 residues long. Trimming took 6 bases from V and 4 from J; bases not matched to a gene: 8. CDR1 is ENHRY and CDR2 is SYGVKD in the germline V gene.

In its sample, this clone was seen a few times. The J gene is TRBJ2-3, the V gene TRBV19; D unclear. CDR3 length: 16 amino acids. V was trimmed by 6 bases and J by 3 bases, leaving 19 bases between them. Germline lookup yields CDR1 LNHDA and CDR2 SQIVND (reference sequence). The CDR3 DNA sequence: TGTGCCAGTAGGGATACTCCGGGCCTGATGACAGATACGCAGTATTTT. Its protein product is CASRDTPGLMTDTQYF.

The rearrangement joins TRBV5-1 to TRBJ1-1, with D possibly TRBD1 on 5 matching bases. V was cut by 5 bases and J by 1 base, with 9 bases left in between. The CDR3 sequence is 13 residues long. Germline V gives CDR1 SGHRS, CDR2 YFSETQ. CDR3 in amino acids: CASRTGTNTEAFF. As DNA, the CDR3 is TGCGCCAGCAGGACGGGGACGAACACTGAAGCTTTCTTT.

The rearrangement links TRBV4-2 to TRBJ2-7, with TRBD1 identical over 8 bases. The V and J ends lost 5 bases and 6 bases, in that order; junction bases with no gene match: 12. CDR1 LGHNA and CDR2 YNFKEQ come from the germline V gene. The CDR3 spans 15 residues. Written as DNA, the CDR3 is TGTGCCAGCAGCGTTACTAAAACAGGGGGAGGCGAGCAGTACTTC. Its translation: CASSVTKTGGGEQYF.

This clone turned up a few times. CDR3 in amino acids: CSVGRQGMSFF. The CDR3, as DNA: TGCAGCGTTGGACGACAGGGGATGTCTTTCTTT. This chain connects TRBV29-1 to TRBJ1-1; TRBD1 aligns across 8 bases. The V gene end was trimmed by 4 bases and the J gene end by 12 bases; junction bases not matched to a gene: 7. CDR1 SQVTM and CDR2 ANQGSEA come from the germline V gene. The CDR3 totals 11 residues.

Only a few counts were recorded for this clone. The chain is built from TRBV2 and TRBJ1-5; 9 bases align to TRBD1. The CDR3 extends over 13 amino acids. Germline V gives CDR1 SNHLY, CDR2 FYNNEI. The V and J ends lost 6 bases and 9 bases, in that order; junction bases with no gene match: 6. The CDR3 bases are TGTGCCAGCAGGGGGACAGGGACGCCGCCCCAGCATTTT. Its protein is CASRGTGTPPQHF.

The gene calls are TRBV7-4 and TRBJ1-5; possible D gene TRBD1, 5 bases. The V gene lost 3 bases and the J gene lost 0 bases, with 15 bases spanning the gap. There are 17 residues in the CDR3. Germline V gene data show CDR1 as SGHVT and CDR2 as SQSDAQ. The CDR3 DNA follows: TGTGCCAGCAGCTTCGCTCCCCAGGGTTATAGCAATCAGCCCCAGCATTTT. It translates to CASSFAPQGYSNQPQHF.

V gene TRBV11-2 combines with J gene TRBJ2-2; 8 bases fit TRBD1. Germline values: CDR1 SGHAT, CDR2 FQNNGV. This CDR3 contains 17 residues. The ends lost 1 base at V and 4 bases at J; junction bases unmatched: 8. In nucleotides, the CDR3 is TGTGCCAGCAGCTTAGGGCGCGACAGGGGAGGCACCGGGGAGCTGTTTTTT. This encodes CASSLGRDRGGTGELFF.

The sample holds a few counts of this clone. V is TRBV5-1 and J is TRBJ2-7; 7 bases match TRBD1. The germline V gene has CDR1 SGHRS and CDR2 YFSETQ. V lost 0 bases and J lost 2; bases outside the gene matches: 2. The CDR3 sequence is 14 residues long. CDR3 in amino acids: CASSLDRGTYEQYF. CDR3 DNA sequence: TGCGCCAGCAGCTTGGACAGGGGAACCTACGAGCAGTACTTC.